The present entry profiles one T cell receptor beta chain with its context. Its antigen is unknown. No base qualities exist here, and no much larger clone lies one base off it. This record belongs to a study of T cell repertoires in cytomegalovirus infection (dated by TCRdb to about 2019). General notes on the study: Alongside well-studied HLA-B-restricted epitopes, the peptide stimulations were aimed at recently identified HLA-C-restricted CMV epitopes, whose presentation resists viral immunomodulation. Donor HLA type was relevant to the analysis, as public TCR beta signatures indicated carriage of CMV infection together with the matching HLA type.

Explained via the paper, the treatment or condition label denotes: in vitro stimulation with specific CMV peptide epitopes to enrich CMV-specific T cells. The sequencer listed for this sample is Illumina HiSeq 1500. The public reads were reanalyzed by TCRdb: fastp trimming at Q25, MiXCR alignment, in-frame beta chains only. CDR3 protein duplicates are merged, each entry listing the most common genes and DNA. This sample lists approximately 350,000 distinct CDR3 sequences; roughly 34% were detected once. Of the sample, less than 15% is held by the ten largest clones. Results the study describes overall, beyond this receptor: The ex vivo response was dominated by HLA-C-restricted CMV-specific TCR beta clonotypes, which also provided the single most frequent clonotype in two of eight donors. In both this cohort and an independent cohort of 352 donors, the cumulative frequency of public TCR beta family members distinguished carriers of CMV infection plus the relevant HLA type.

This sample comprised cultured PBMCs, obtained from culture after CMV antigen stimulation. This TCR came from a human donor in good health (CMV status not recorded). Some clones in this sample may be carry-over from other donors' samples.

The nucleotide sequence reads TGTGCCATCAGCCCCTCTAGCGGGGAGATCAGTGAGCAGTTCTTC. Its translation reads: CAISPSSGEISEQFF. The chain is assembled from TRBV10-3 and TRBJ2-1, and 9 junction bases match TRBD2. Via the germline V gene, CDR1 is ENHRY and CDR2 SYGVKD. Including the terminal cysteine and phenylalanine, the CDR3 comprises 15 residues. The retained sequence is limited to the CDR3, 45 bases, with the frame set at the first base. At the junction V is shortened by 6 bases and J by 9 bases; bases outside the gene matches: 12.